The source of this T cell receptor (beta chain) is a study of cytomegalovirus exposure and HLA in healthy donors (dated by TCRdb to 2016 to 2017). Background for the entire study: According to an earlier analysis of 450 to 650 of the donors, 150 million to 200 million T cells yielded approximately 120 million unique TCR beta sequences and approximately 300 Gb of sequence data. An early release that covered about 600 HLA-typed donors contained approximately 300 gigabases of sequencing data and 75 million to 100 million unique TCR sequences. Of the roughly 390 genotyped donors, 80% to 90% were placed in the genetic ancestry cluster associated with self-reported Caucasian donors. The study aimed to test whether cataloging public T cell receptors could reveal signatures of past pathogen exposure. The study profiled the T cell repertoires of some 610 subjects by immunosequencing and related them to cytomegalovirus serostatus. Along with the approximately 600-subject first cohort, a separate validation cohort of over 90 different subjects was used. The study combined high-throughput TCR immunosequencing, statistical association of individual TCRs with disease status, and machine learning to predict cytomegalovirus infection status. A later analysis re-analyzed previously published TCR beta repertoires from 600 to 850 donors and added high-resolution HLA genotyping to study TCR occurrence patterns. In the later analysis, no new phenotypic data were used to find candidate immune exposures; instead, reliance was placed on TCR beta sequences and their occurrence across donors. In an earlier analysis of 500 to 650 of the donors, high-throughput TCR beta sequencing was used to judge whether each TCR beta V gene segment behaved as functional or pseudogenic. Donor age, sex, ethnicity and CMV serostatus were compiled alongside the repertoire data. A later genetic analysis used genome-wide SNP genotypes for 398 of the 666 donors, treating that subset as a discovery cohort. All discovery cohort repertoires had been generated using a single sequencing platform. Class I and class II HLA loci were covered by the typing at four-digit resolution. The number of typed donors differed by locus: about 620-640 for A, B, C, DRB1 and DQB1; about 520 for DQA1; 600 to 610 for DPA1; and 400 to 480 for DPB1. About five DR-DQ haplotypes were treated as single units for association and clustering because of strong linkage in the cohort. On average, approximately 250,000 unique TCR beta nucleotide sequences were sequenced per donor among about 400 genotyped donors of the cohort, with 15% to 20% of those sequences being non-productive. On the study overall, not on this receptor specifically: It was suggested by the authors that the approach could potentially be generalized to other disease states and immunological phenotypes. Some IMGT-functional V segments, including TRBV6-2 and TRBV6-3, could not be told apart with the 87-base-pair reads, so those segments were excluded. According to a later analysis, most CMV-associated TCR beta chains appeared to be HLA-restricted, and the HLA associations seemed to be driven largely by CMV exposure. A later analysis reported that several top co-occurrence clusters appeared linked to parvovirus B19, influenza, CMV and Epstein-Barr virus. Assigning TCR associations to individual alleles was difficult when HLA alleles, especially DR and DQ, strongly co-occurred. Correlated functional status among segregating V segments might be attributable to linkage disequilibrium, but an unknown experimental factor could not be ruled out. A later analysis found that TCR association rates varied across HLA loci, with DRB1 alleles showing the most associated TCRs and HLA-C alleles the fewest. In an earlier analysis of fewer than 750 of the donors, most TCR beta V segments were observed in productive rearrangements about 90% or about 30% of the time, broadly matching IMGT annotations. A total of 164 TCR beta chains were listed by the study as associated with cytomegalovirus. In this cohort, only TCR beta chains were sequenced, and detectable features were limited by the absence of alpha or paired-chain data. Approximately 18 rarely observed V segments, including chromosome 9 orphons, were excluded from the earlier analysis of some 590 of the donors because counts were too low. Because some donors lacked HLA typing at each locus, the association tests relied only on the typed subset. A further reported finding was that TCR beta sequences accurately predicted the HLA-A and HLA-B alleles for most subjects in the first cohort. The only immune exposure information available for the cohort was CMV serostatus. A later analysis found that HLA-associated TCR beta chains were more clonally expanded and had lower generation probabilities than equally common non-associated chains. Most TCR sequences were observed very rarely across donors, whereas some public TCRs were present in many individuals. A later genetic analysis reported fewer N-insertions in productive TCRs among donors in an Asian-associated ancestry cluster than the approximately 700-donor mean. In a later genetic analysis, a missense DCLRE1C variant was associated with V-gene and J-gene trimming of TCR beta chains, and the association was replicated in an independent cohort. Three of the identified cytomegalovirus-associated TCR beta chains were confirmed in vitro to be specific for cytomegalovirus antigens. The classifier was reported to diagnose cytomegalovirus status with high specificity and sensitivity in both the original cohort and the validation cohort. A cluster of highly shared sequence variants was judged likely to represent a technical artifact of the sequencing pipeline. A later analysis associated 16,951 TCR beta sequences with specific HLA alleles at a false discovery rate of 0.05. The presence/absence analyses assumed that sequencing depth was roughly uniform across donors, and that assumption may not be true.

Details on this clone: Its antigen has not been determined. The record has no base qualities; no much larger clone is one base away.

Library creation used the immunoSEQ multiplex PCR assay. A mixture of 60 forward primers for TCR Vbeta segments and 13 reverse primers for TCR Jbeta segments was used in the multiplex PCR. The CDR3 region of rearranged TCR beta genes was amplified from genomic DNA with a multiplex PCR assay. The amplified TCR beta libraries were sequenced on the Illumina HiSeq System as 87-base-pair reads. The study's processing was this. Across the roughly 640 repertoires, a later analysis counted 60 million to 90 million unique TCR beta chains, roughly 11 million of which were shared by at least two donors. Raw reads were error-corrected and collapsed into unique sequences by a nearest-neighbor algorithm in which closely related sequences were merged to remove PCR and sequencing errors. Alignment of CDR3 sequences to IMGT reference sequences was used to assign V, D and J gene segments. For a sequence to be retained, at least a six-nucleotide match to both a V gene segment and a J gene segment was required. A rearrangement was called productive if the CDR3 had no stop codons and remained in frame with V and J, and every other rearrangement was called non-productive. CDR3 was defined according to IMGT convention as the region running from the second conserved V-encoded cysteine to the conserved J-encoded phenylalanine. The earlier analysis of around 640 of the donors excluded sequences that lacked an unambiguous match to a single V gene segment. An earlier analysis of fewer than 750 of the donors called V segments functional above 56.7% productive rearrangements and segregating when the between-donor standard deviation exceeded 5%. A statistical classification framework was built to diagnose cytomegalovirus status from the catalog of TCR beta chain sequences. A later analysis assigned V and J genes by comparing TCR nucleotide sequences with IMGT/GENE-DB human TR gene sequences. The TCRdist pipeline was used in a later analysis to assign CDR3 sequences and most-parsimonious VDJ recombination scenarios. In a later analysis, each TCR beta chain was defined by its CDR3 amino acid sequence together with its V-gene family, and reads without a unique V-gene family were excluded. To address suspected cross-contamination and a sequencing artifact, a later analysis removed a few hundred highly shared, low-generation-probability nucleotide sequences. In a later analysis, a clonal expansion index for each public chain was calculated from normalized within-repertoire ranks of inferred template counts. A later analysis computed generation probabilities with a VDJ recombination model fitted to out-of-frame rearrangements, and checked the results against IGoR. Hypergeometric tests were used in a later analysis to score TCR-TCR, TCR-HLA and TCR-CMV co-occurrence, with a repertoire-size bias correction applied to the TCR pairs. A later analysis estimated false discovery rates by permuting HLA or CMV assignments 20 times. In a later analysis, co-occurring TCRs were grouped using DBSCAN, with TCRdist sequence similarity added in when clustering inside HLA-allele-positive subsets. Co-occurrence clustering excluded repertoires with fewer than 30,000 or more than 120,000 public chains, plus five with anomalous nucleotide sharing. Here the immuneACCESS table is served through TCRdb, limited to in-frame sequences with V and J called. Missing clones are a known gap in these copies; in checked studies unresolved V genes cover under half, and the rest lacks a known reason. That table is the source of V, J and clone size, and D and trimming were worked out from the DNA. This sample holds 90,000 to 150,000 clones; around 79% were observed only once. The ten biggest clones cover around 4.1% of the sample.

Measured from the cysteine to the phenylalanine, the CDR3 is 12 residues long. Of the read, only the CDR3 DNA is kept; its 36 bases are in frame from base 1. CDR1 is given as LNHDA and CDR2 as SQIVND, both from the germline V gene (reference sequence). V trim: 10 bases; J trim: 1 base; unmatched bases: 3. The cohort comprised some 680 healthy bone marrow donors. Cohort members were all nominally healthy when sampled, although unrecorded immune exposures were likely present. The donor tested CMV seronegative and was one of the 352 seronegative cohort members. Each donor provided a peripheral blood sample, and peripheral blood mononuclear cells were used for TCR beta sequencing. The Qiagen DNeasy Blood Extraction Kit was used to extract genomic DNA from the blood cell samples.

The material sequenced was PBMCs. The TCR was taken from a woman aged 40 to 50 in good health and CMV-seronegative. Recombination linked TRBV19 to TRBJ2-5, with 7 bases matching TRBD1. The DNA is as follows: TGTGCCACCCGGGACAGCCAAGAGACCCAGTACTTC. It translates to CATRDSQETQYF.